The clone carrying this T cell receptor beta chain was detected ten times or more. Its cognate antigen is unknown. The CDR3 is 15 amino acids. V dropped 7 bases and J dropped 4 bases, with 19 bases sitting between them. CDR1 and CDR2 (germline): MDHEN, SYDVKM. RNA transcripts served as the template for amplifying TCR beta CDR3 regions. HTBI primers were used for first-round RT-PCR of the TCR CDR3. Using its own MiXCR run on the multiplex PCR reads, TCRdb lists one record per CDR3 protein. The sample records approximately 400,000 distinct CDR3 sequences, around 14% being singletons. The entry originates in a study of T cells in Graves' hyperthyroidism and ophthalmopathy. Study conclusions and caveats: The model's output predicted ophthalmopathy at a median of roughly seven months prior to onset. Also found in blood were most expanded thyroid clonotypes above 0.001.

This clonotype was obtained from a woman aged 18-29 years with Graves' hyperthyroidism. Input material: blood. The chain uses TRBV28 and TRBJ1-1; D gene ambiguous. DNA for the CDR3: TGTGCCAGCATCGGAGAACGGCGGCTGGGCACTGAAGCTTTCTTT. This codes for CASIGERRLGTEAFF.